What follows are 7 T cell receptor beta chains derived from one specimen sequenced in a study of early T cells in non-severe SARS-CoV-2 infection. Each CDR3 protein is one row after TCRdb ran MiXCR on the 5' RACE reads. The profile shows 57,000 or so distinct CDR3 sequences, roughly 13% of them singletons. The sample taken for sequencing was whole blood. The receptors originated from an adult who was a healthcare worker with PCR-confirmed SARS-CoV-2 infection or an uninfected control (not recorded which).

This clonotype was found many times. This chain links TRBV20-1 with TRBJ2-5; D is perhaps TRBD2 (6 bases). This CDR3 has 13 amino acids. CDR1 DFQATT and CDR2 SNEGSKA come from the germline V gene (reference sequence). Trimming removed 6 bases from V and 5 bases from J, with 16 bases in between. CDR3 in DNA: TGCAGTGCCGGAGGGTCAGGGTGGGAGACCCAGTACTTC. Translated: CSAGGSGWETQYF.

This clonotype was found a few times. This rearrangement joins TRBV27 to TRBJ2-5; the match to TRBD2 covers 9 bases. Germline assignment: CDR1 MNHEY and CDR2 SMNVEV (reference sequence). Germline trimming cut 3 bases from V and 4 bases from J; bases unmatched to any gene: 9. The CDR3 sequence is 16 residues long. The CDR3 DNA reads TGTGCCAGCAGTTTCGTTATTAGCGGGAGTAGAGAGACCCAGTACTTC. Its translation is CASSFVISGSRETQYF.

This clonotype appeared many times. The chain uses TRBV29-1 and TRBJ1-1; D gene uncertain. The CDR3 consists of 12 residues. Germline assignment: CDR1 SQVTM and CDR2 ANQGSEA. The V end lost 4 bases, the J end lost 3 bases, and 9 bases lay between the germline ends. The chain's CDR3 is CSVVSGYTEAFF. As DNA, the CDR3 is TGCAGCGTTGTTTCCGGATACACTGAAGCTTTCTTT.

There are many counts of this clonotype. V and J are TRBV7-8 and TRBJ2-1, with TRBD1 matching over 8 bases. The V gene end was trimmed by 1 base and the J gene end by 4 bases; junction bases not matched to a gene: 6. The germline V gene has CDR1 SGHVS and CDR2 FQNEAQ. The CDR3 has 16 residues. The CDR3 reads CASSLEAGGAYNEQFF. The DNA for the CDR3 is TGTGCCAGCAGCTTAGAGGCAGGGGGCGCGTACAATGAGCAGTTCTTC.

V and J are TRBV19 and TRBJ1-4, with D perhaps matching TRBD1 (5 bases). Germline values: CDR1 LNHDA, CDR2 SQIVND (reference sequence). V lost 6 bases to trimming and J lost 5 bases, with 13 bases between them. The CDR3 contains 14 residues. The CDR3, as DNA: TGTGCCAGTAGATTAACCGGGGGGAATGAAAAACTGTTTTTT. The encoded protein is CASRLTGGNEKLFF.

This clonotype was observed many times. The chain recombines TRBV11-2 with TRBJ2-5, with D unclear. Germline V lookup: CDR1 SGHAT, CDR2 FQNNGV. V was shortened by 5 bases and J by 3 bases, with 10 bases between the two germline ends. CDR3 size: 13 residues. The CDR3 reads CASSPRTEETQYF. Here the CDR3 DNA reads TGTGCCAGCAGCCCCCGTACCGAAGAGACCCAGTACTTC.

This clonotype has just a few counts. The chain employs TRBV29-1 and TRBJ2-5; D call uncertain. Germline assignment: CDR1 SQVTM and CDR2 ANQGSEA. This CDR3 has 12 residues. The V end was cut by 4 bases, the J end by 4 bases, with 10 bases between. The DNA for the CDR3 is TGCAGCGTTGTAGCAGCTCGAGAGACCCAGTACTTC. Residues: CSVVAARETQYF. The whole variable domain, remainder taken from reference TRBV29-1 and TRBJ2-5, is SAVISQKPSRDICQRGTSLTIQCQVDSQVTMMFWYRQQPGQSLTLIATANQGSEATYESGFVIDKFPISRPNLTFSTLTVSNMSPEDSSIYLCSVVAARETQYFGPGTRLLVL.